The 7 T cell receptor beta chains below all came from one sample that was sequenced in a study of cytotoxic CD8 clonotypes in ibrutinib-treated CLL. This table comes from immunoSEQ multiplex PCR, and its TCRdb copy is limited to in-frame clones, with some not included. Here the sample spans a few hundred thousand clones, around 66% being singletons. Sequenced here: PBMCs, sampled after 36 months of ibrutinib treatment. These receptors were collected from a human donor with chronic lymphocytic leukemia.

The CDR3 loop reads CASSTLGTSLAVGELFF. CDR3 nucleotide sequence: TGTGCCAGCAGCACCCTTGGGACTAGCTTGGCGGTCGGGGAGCTGTTTTTT. The chain joins TRBV11-2 to TRBJ2-2; the match to TRBD2 covers 9 bases. CDR3 length equals 17 residues. Germline V gives CDR1 SGHAT, CDR2 FQNNGV. V lost 5 bases to trimming and J lost 7 bases; unmatched junction nucleotides: 14.

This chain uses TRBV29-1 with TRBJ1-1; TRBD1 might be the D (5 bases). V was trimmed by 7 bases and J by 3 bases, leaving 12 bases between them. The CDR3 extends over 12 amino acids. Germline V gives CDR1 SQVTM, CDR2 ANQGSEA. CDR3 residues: CSGDDGDTEAFF. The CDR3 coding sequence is TGCAGCGGGGACGACGGAGACACTGAAGCTTTCTTT.

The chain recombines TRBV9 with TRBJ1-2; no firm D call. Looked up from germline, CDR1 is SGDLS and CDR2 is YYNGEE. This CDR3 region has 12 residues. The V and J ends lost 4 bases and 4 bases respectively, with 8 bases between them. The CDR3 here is CASSLHIYGYTF. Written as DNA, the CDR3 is TGTGCCAGCAGCCTCCATATCTATGGCTACACCTTC.

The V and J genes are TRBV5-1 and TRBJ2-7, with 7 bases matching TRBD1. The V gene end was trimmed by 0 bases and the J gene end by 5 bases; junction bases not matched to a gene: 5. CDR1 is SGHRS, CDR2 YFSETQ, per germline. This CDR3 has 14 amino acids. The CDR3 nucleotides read TGCGCCAGCAGCTTGGGACAGGGAGACCACGAGCAGTACTTC. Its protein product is CASSLGQGDHEQYF.

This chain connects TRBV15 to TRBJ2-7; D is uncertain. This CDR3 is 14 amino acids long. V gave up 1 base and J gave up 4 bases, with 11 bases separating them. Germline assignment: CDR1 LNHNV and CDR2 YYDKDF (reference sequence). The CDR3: CATSRVIGRYEQYF. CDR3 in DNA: TGTGCCACCAGCAGAGTAATCGGACGATACGAGCAGTACTTC.

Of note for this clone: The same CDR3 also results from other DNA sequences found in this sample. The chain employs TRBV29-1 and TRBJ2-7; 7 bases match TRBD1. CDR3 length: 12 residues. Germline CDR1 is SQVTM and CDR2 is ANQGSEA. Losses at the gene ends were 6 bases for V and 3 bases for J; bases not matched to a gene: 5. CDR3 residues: CSVRQGGYEQYF. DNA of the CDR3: TGCAGCGTAAGACAGGGCGGCTACGAGCAGTACTTC.

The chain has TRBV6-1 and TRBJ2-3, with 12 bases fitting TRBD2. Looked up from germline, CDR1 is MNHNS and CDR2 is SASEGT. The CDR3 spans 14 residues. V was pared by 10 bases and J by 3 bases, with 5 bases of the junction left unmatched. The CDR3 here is CATSSGGATDTQYF. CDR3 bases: TGTGCCACCTCTAGCGGGGGGGCTACAGATACGCAGTATTTT.